One and the same sample provided the 24 T cell receptor beta chains below, sequenced in a study of blood T cell repertoires in COVID-19 (dated by TCRdb to about 2020). Preparation of the library involved the immunoSEQ multiplex PCR assay. TCRdb retrieved this table from immuneACCESS and kept in-frame rearrangements only. Not all clones are present; in checked studies, unresolved V genes account for under half, and no reason is known for the remainder. For this sample the table gives 220,000 or so clones, of which around 81% were detected only once. The ten biggest clones cover less than 2.5% of the sample. Sequenced: peripheral blood. The source of these receptors is an older woman with acute or convalescent COVID-19.

This clone has just one count. The gene calls are TRBV5-1 and TRBJ1-6, with D unresolved. V lost 0 bases to trimming and J lost 0 bases, with 7 bases between them. Looked up from germline, CDR1 is SGHRS and CDR2 is YFSETQ. CDR3 size: 16 residues. CDR3 nucleotide sequence: TGCGCCAGCAGCTTGGCCACGAGCTCCTATAATTCACCCCTCCACTTT. As protein: CASSLATSSYNSPLHF.

The gene calls are TRBV3-1 (or the pseudogene TRBV3-2) and TRBJ2-3, with 7 positions matching TRBD2. Germline CDR1 and CDR2: LGHDT and YNNKEL (reference sequence). The V segment lost 1 base and the J segment 7 bases; nucleotides outside the gene matches: 8. This CDR3 is built from 15 residues. As DNA, the CDR3 is TGTGCCAGCAGCCAAGCTCCGGGGGGAGTTCATACGCAGTATTTT. Protein: CASSQAPGGVHTQYF.

This chain joins TRBV9 and TRBJ1-2; 8 nucleotides match TRBD1. V lost 4 bases to trimming and J lost 2 bases; unmatched junction nucleotides: 10. CDR3 length: 16 amino acids. Germline V lookup: CDR1 SGDLS, CDR2 YYNGEE. The CDR3 reads CASSFSQGATNYGYTF. DNA of the CDR3: TGTGCCAGCAGCTTCAGTCAGGGGGCGACGAACTATGGCTACACCTTC.

CDR3 nucleotides: TGTGCCAGTACCTACCACCAGGGGGGTACTAAAGCTTTCTTT. As protein: CASTYHQGGTKAFF. This rearrangement joins TRBV19 to TRBJ1-1; 7 nucleotides match TRBD1. Unmatched junction bases numbered 14, after V lost 7 bases and J lost 9 bases. CDR3 size: 14 residues. Germline CDR1 is LNHDA and CDR2 is SQIVND (reference sequence). The complete variable domain, with remaining parts taken from reference TRBV19 and TRBJ1-1, reads DGGITQSPKYLFRKEGQNVTLSCEQNLNHDAMYWYRQDPGQGLRLIYYSQIVNDFQKGDIAEGYSVSREKKESFPLTVTSAQKNPTAFYLCASTYHQGGTKAFFGQGTRLTVV.

The chain couples TRBV6-2 or TRBV6-3 to TRBJ1-5; D gene ambiguous. The V end lost 1 base, the J end lost 3 bases, and 13 bases lay between the germline ends. CDR3 length equals 16 residues. CDR1 and CDR2 from the germline V gene are MNHEY and SVGEGT. The CDR3 loop is CASSYFSGAFNQPQHF. The CDR3 DNA follows: TGTGCCAGCAGTTACTTCTCTGGAGCTTTCAATCAGCCCCAGCATTTT.

In nucleotides, the CDR3 is TGTGCCAGCAGCTCTAATGGACTAGCGGGGGGGTGGGAGACCCAGTACTTC. It translates to CASSSNGLAGGWETQYF. V usage is TRBV5-4 and J usage is TRBJ2-5; TRBD2 aligns across 15 bases. V gave up 3 bases and J gave up 5 bases; unmatched junction bases: 8. The CDR3 sequence is 17 residues long. The V gene's germline CDR1 is SGHNT and CDR2 YYREEE (reference sequence).

The chain couples TRBV5-1 to TRBJ1-1, with D perhaps TRBD1 (6 bases). Germline V gene sequence: CDR1 SGHRS, CDR2 YFSETQ. V gave up 6 bases and J gave up 0 bases, with 12 bases separating them. The CDR3 has 14 residues. The CDR3 coding sequence is TGCGCCAGCAAGCAGGGGACTATGAACACTGAAGCTTTCTTT. This gives the protein CASKQGTMNTEAFF.

The chain employs TRBV3-1 (or the pseudogene TRBV3-2) and TRBJ1-4; TRBD1 matches 10 bases. This CDR3 is 16 amino acids long. Unmatched junction bases numbered 8, after V lost 2 bases and J lost 8 bases. Germline V gene lookup returns CDR1 LGHDT and CDR2 YNNKEL (reference sequence). The CDR3, as DNA: TGTGCCAGCAGCCAAACCTCCGGGACAGGGGTCGAAAAACTGTTTTTT. It codes for CASSQTSGTGVEKLFF.

V usage is TRBV7-9 and J usage is TRBJ2-7, with 11 bases identical to TRBD2. Germline V gene sequence: CDR1 SEHNR, CDR2 FQNEAQ (reference sequence). The CDR3 spans 15 residues. Germline trimming cut 6 bases from V and 0 bases from J; bases unmatched to any gene: 4. CDR3 sequence (DNA): TGTGCCAGCAGTCTGACTAGCGGGGCCTCCTACGAGCAGTACTTC. It is translated as CASSLTSGASYEQYF.

This clone turned up a few times. The chain couples TRBV4-1 to TRBJ1-5; TRBD1 matches 7 bases. The CDR3 runs to 15 residues. J was trimmed by 4 bases and V by 6 bases; bases with no gene match: 9. Germline CDR1 reads MGHRA; CDR2 reads YSYEKL. The CDR3 DNA is TGCGCCAGCAGTCTAAGGCAGGGGGTGAATCAGCCCCAGCATTTT. Translating it yields CASSLRQGVNQPQHF.

The gene calls are TRBV12-3 or TRBV12-4 and TRBJ2-3; no firm D call. Trimming removed 6 bases from V and 5 bases from J, with 6 bases in between. The CDR3 extends over 11 amino acids. CDR3 in DNA: TGTGCCAGCAGCTTTTTAGATACGCAGTATTTT. Translation: CASSFLDTQYF.

CDR3 protein: CAWSVGTGSAHYSNQPQHF. DNA of the CDR3: TGTGCCTGGAGTGTCGGAACAGGTAGTGCTCATTATAGCAATCAGCCCCAGCATTTT. This chain connects TRBV30 to TRBJ1-5; D is possibly TRBD1 (5 bases). The germline V and J ends were trimmed by 0 bases and 0 bases, with 21 bases remaining between them. There are 19 residues in the CDR3. Germline CDR1 is GTSNPN and CDR2 is SVGIG (reference sequence).

The V gene is TRBV10-3, the J gene TRBJ1-4; 7 nucleotides match TRBD1. CDR3 length equals 13 residues. Germline lookup yields CDR1 ENHRY and CDR2 SYGVKD. Trimming removed 10 bases from V and 3 bases from J; junction bases left unmatched: 5. CDR3 nucleotide sequence: TGTGCCACCCAGGGGGAACCTAATGAAAAACTGTTTTTT. Its protein is CATQGEPNEKLFF.

The V gene is TRBV4-2, the J gene TRBJ1-5, with a tentative D call TRBD1 (5 bases). Germline CDR1 and CDR2: LGHNA and YNFKEQ. The CDR3 has 16 residues. Trimming stripped 4 bases from V and 1 base from J, with 14 bases between. Here the CDR3 reads CASSPGVGGSNQPQHF. Written as DNA, the CDR3 is TGTGCCAGCAGCCCAGGCGTCGGGGGAAGCAATCAGCCCCAGCATTTT.

This chain joins TRBV7-9 and TRBJ1-1, with unresolved D. Per the germline V gene, CDR1 is SEHNR and CDR2 is FQNEAQ (reference sequence). V lost 1 base to trimming and J lost 11 bases, with 8 bases between them. The CDR3 runs to 11 residues. The CDR3 loop reads CASSLGLAAFF. The CDR3, as DNA: TGTGCCAGCAGCTTAGGGTTAGCGGCTTTCTTT.

The chain links TRBV7-8 to TRBJ2-5, with a tentative D call TRBD1 (6 bases). From germline, CDR1 is SGHVS and CDR2 FQNEAQ. This CDR3 has 14 amino acids. V lost 3 bases and J lost 8, with 16 bases in between. The CDR3 spells CASSFSILQGTQYF. DNA for the CDR3: TGTGCCAGCAGCTTCTCTATTTTACAGGGCACCCAGTACTTC.

This chain connects TRBV19 to TRBJ1-2, with D hard to call. Germline-derived CDR1 and CDR2 are LNHDA and SQIVND (reference sequence). The CDR3 runs 14 residues. Deletions cut 1 base from V and 4 bases from J, with 10 bases between. This CDR3 reads CASSIVADIYGYTF. Here the CDR3 DNA reads TGTGCCAGTAGTATAGTCGCAGATATCTATGGCTACACCTTC.

This clone was counted once. The V call is TRBV6-1, the J call TRBJ1-1, with a possible D match to TRBD1 (5 bases). There are 14 residues in the CDR3. V lost 2 bases and J lost 6, with 13 bases in between. Germline assignment: CDR1 MNHNS and CDR2 SASEGT. CDR3 DNA sequence: TGTGCCAGCAGTGAAAGGTATTGGGGGGCTGAAGCTTTCTTT. This sequence encodes CASSERYWGAEAFF.

The chain combines TRBV4-2 with TRBJ2-1; the match to TRBD2 covers 13 bases. From germline, CDR1 is LGHNA and CDR2 YNFKEQ. The CDR3 has 16 amino acids. V dropped 1 base and J dropped 10; count of bases not matched to a gene: 7. CDR3 protein: CASSQVTSGGAREQFF. The CDR3 bases are TGTGCCAGCAGCCAAGTTACTAGCGGGGGGGCCCGGGAGCAGTTCTTC.

The chain uses TRBV9 and TRBJ2-3; 11 positions agree with TRBD2. Germline CDR1 SGDLS, CDR2 YYNGEE. This CDR3 spans 15 amino acids. Unmatched junction bases numbered 5, after V lost 4 bases and J lost 4 bases. CDR3 in DNA: TGTGCCAGCAGCATTAGCGGGGGGGCCGCAGATACGCAGTATTTT. This codes for CASSISGGAADTQYF.

The chain couples TRBV4-1 to TRBJ1-3, with 7 bases aligning to TRBD1. Germline CDR1 MGHRA, CDR2 YSYEKL. Germline trimming cut 1 base from V and 4 bases from J; bases unmatched to any gene: 7. This CDR3 is 16 amino acids long. CDR3 sequence: CASSQGRGLGGNTIYF. CDR3 in DNA: TGCGCCAGCAGCCAAGGGAGGGGGCTGGGAGGAAACACCATATATTTT.

The chain has TRBV7-2 and TRBJ1-2; 7 bases line up with TRBD1. J lost 7 bases, V lost 5 bases, and 13 bases had no gene match. Per the germline V gene, CDR1 is SGHTA and CDR2 is FQGNSA. CDR3 length: 15 amino acids. CDR3 DNA: TGTGCCAGCAGCCCGACTGGGACAGAGGCTCGTGGCTACACCTTC. It is translated as CASSPTGTEARGYTF.

The chain is built from TRBV3-1 (or the pseudogene TRBV3-2) and TRBJ1-1; D is ambiguous. The length of the CDR3 is 12 residues. The V and J ends lost 1 base and 11 bases respectively, with 11 bases between them. CDR1 is LGHDT and CDR2 is YNNKEL in the germline V gene (reference sequence). CDR3 sequence: CASSQGFGEAFF. For the CDR3, the DNA is TGTGCCAGCAGCCAAGGGTTCGGGGAGGCTTTCTTT.

This chain uses TRBV30 with TRBJ1-2; D is uncertain. Germline loops: CDR1 GTSNPN, CDR2 SVGIG (reference sequence). Between the trimmed V and J ends, which lost 4 bases and 7 bases, there was a span of 13 bases. The CDR3 runs 12 residues. CDR3 in DNA: TGTGCCTGGATACAATCGGGTCGTGGCTACACCTTC. The encoded protein is CAWIQSGRGYTF.